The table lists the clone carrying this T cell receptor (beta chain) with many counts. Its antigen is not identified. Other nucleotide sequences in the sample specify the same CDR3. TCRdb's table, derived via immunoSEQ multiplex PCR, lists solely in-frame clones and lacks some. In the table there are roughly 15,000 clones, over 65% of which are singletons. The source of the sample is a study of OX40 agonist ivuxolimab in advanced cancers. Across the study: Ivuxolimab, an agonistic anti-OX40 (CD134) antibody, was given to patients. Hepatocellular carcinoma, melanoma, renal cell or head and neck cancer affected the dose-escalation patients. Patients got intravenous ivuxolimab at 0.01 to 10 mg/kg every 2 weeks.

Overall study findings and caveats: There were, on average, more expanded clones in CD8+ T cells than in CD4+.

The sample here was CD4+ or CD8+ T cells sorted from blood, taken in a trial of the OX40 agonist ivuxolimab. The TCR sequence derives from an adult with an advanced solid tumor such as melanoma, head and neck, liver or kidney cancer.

CDR3 bases: TGCGCCAGCAGACACAGAGACTACGAGCAGTACTTC. Translating gives CASRHRDYEQYF. V is TRBV10-2 and J is TRBJ2-7; D gene ambiguous. V lost 6 bases, J lost 3 bases, and 9 bases lay in between. Germline CDR1 reads WSHSY; CDR2 reads SAAADI. The CDR3 runs to 12 residues.